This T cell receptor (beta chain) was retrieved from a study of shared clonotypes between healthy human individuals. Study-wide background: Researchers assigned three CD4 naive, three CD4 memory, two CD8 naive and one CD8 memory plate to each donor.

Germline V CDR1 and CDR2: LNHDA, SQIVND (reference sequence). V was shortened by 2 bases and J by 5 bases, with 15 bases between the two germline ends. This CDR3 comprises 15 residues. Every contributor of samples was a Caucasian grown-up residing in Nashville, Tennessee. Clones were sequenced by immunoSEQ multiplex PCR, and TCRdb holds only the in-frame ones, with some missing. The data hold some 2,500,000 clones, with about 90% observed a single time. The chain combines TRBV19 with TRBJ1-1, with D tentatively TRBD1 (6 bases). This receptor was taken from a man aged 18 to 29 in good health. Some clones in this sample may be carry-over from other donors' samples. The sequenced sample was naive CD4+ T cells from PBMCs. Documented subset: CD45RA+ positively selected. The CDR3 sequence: CASSIRGDTGTEAFF. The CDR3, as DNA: TGTGCCAGTAGTATAAGGGGCGACACAGGGACTGAAGCTTTCTTT.